This T cell receptor (beta chain) is from a study of blood T cell repertoires in COVID-19. Participants' reported clinical history set cohort assignment. Among Cohort 3 donors, those recovered had two negative PCRs, clearance, or symptom resolution. CDR1 is SSHAT and CDR2 is FNYEAQ in the germline V gene (reference sequence). The CDR3 contains 18 residues. Trimming at V came to 4 bases and at J to 1 base, leaving 12 bases not matched to a gene. The protocol was immunoSEQ multiplex PCR, while the TCRdb copy is restricted to in-frame clones and leaves out a portion. This table has a few hundred thousand clones, about 90% appearing once.

The gene calls are TRBV7-7 and TRBJ2-3; 9 bases agree with TRBD1. This sequence was found in a woman in her 30s who had recovered from COVID-19. What was sequenced was PBMCs or T cells enriched from blood (not recorded which). The CDR3 DNA sequence: TGTGCCAGCAGCTATACAGGGGGCGCCTTGCCTGGCACAGATACGCAGTATTTT. Protein: CASSYTGGALPGTDTQYF.